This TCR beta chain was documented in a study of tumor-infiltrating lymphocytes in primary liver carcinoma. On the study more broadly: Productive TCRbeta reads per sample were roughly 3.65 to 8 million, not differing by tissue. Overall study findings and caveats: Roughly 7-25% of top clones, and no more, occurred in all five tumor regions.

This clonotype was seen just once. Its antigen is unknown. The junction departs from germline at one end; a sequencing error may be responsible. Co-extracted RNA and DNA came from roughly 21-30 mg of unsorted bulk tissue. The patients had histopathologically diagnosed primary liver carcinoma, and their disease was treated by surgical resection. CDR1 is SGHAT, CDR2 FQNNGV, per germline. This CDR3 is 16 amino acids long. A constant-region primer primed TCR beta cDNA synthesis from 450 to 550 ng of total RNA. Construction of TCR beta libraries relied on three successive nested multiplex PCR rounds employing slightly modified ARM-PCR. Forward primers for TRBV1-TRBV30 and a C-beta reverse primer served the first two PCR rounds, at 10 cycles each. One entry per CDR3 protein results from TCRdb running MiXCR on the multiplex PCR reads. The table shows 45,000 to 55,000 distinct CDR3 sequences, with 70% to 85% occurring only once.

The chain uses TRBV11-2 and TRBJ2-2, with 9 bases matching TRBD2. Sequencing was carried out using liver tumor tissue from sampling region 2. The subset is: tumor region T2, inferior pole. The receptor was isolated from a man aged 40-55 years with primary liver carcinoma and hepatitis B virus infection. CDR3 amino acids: CASSLVALAGTGKLVF. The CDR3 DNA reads TGCGCCAGCAGCTTAGTGGCGCTAGCGGGAACCGGGAAGCTGGTTTTT. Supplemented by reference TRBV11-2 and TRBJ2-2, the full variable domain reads EAGVAQSPRYKIIEKRQSVAFWCNPISGHATLYWYQQILGQGPKLLIQFQNNGVVDDSQLPKDRFSAERLKGVDSTLKIQPAKLEDSAVYLCASSLVALAGTGKLVFGEGSRLTVL.